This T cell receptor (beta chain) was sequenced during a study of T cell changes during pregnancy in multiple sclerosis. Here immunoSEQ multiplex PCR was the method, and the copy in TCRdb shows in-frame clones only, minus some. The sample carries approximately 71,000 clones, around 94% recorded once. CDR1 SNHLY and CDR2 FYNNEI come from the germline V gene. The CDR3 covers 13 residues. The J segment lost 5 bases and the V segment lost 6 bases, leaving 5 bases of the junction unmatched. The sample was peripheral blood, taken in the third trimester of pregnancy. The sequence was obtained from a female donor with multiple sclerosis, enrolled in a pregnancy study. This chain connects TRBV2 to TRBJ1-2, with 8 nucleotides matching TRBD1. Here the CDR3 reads CASSPGQDYGYTF. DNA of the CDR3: TGTGCCAGCAGCCCGGGACAGGATTATGGCTACACCTTC.